This TCR beta chain is from a study of blood T cell repertoires in COVID-19. Study details: The analysed material was cDNA or gDNA that came from T cells, B-cell-depleted T cells, or PBMCs.

Concerning this clone itself: The junction departs from the called germline gene at one end, perhaps through a read error.

The CDR3 totals 15 residues. Germline CDR1 reads MNHNS; CDR2 reads SASEGT. The data were produced by immunoSEQ multiplex PCR, yet TCRdb's version contains in-frame clones alone and is incomplete. In the table there are 400,000 or so clones, around nine tenths of which are singletons. This clonotype originated in a man between 18 and 35 years old with COVID-19, enrolled during active disease. V gene TRBV6-1 combines with J gene TRBJ2-7, with a weak D call TRBD1 (5 bases). The sequenced sample consisted of peripheral blood. CDR3 nucleotides: TGTGCCAGCAGTGAAGGTGGCGTGACAGCCGTAATCCGGGACTTC. Amino acids: CASSEGGVTAVIRDF.